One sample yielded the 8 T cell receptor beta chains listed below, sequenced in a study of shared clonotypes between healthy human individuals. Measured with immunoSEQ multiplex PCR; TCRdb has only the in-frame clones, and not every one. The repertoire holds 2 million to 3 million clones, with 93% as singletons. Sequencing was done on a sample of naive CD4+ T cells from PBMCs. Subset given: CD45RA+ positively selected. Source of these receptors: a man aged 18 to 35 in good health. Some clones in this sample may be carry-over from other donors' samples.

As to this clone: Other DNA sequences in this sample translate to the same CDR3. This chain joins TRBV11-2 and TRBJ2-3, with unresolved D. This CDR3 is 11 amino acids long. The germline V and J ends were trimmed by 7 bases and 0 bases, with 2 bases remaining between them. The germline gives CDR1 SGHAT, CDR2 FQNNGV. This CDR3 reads CASTSTDTQYF. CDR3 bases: TGTGCCAGCACCAGCACAGATACGCAGTATTTT.

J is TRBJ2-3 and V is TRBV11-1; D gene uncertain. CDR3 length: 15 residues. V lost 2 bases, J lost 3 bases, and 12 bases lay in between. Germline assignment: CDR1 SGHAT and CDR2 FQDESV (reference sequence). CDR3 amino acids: CASSLLGLGTDTQYF. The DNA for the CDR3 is TGTGCCAGCAGCTTACTCGGTTTGGGGACAGATACGCAGTATTTT.

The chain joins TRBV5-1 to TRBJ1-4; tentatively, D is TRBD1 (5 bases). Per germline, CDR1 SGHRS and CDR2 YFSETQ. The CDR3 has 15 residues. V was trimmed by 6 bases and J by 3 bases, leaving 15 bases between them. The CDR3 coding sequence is TGCGCCAGCAAGTTGCAGGGTACGGCTAATGAAAAACTGTTTTTT. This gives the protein CASKLQGTANEKLFF.

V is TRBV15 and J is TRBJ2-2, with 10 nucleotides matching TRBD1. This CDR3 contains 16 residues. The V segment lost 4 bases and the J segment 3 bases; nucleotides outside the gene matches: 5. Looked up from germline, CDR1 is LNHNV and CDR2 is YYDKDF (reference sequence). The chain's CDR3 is CATSTLGTGDTGELFF. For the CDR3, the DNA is TGTGCCACCAGCACTCTGGGGACAGGGGACACCGGGGAGCTGTTTTTT.

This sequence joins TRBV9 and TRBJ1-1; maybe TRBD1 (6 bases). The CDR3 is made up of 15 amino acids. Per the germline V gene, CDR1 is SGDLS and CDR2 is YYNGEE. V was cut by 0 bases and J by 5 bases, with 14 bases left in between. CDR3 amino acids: CASSVVSRGGTEAFF. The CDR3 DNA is TGTGCCAGCAGCGTAGTTTCCAGGGGAGGGACTGAAGCTTTCTTT.

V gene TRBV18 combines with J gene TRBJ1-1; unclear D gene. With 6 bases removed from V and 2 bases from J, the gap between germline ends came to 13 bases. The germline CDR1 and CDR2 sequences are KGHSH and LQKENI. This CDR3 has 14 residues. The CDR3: CASSPKGTNTEAFF. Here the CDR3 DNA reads TGTGCCAGCTCGCCGAAGGGTACAAACACTGAAGCTTTCTTT.

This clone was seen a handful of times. The CDR3 loop reads CASSSVVGNQPQHF. The DNA for the CDR3 is TGTGCCAGCAGTTCGGTCGTTGGCAATCAGCCCCAGCATTTT. The rearrangement uses TRBV2 and TRBJ1-5; D is unresolved. The V end was cut by 5 bases, the J end by 2 bases, with 10 bases between. This CDR3 is built from 14 residues. Per the germline V gene, CDR1 is SNHLY and CDR2 is FYNNEI.

CDR3 in amino acids: CASSLVVWSGNYGYTF. DNA for the CDR3: TGTGCCAGCAGTTTAGTAGTGTGGAGCGGCAACTATGGCTACACCTTC. The chain links TRBV28 to TRBJ1-2, with D unclear. Germline CDR1 is MDHEN and CDR2 is SYDVKM. This CDR3 comprises 16 residues. Trimming removed 2 bases at V and 2 bases at J, with 15 bases between.